The T cell receptor (beta chain) described here comes from a study of metastatic and nonmetastatic thyroid tumors. As handled by the study authors: The study built a papillary thyroid cancer distant-metastasis classifier from CDR3 differences across clinicopathological groups. MiXCR re-clonotyped the PCR reads for TCRdb. V and J calls and clone size were set by TCRdb, not the authors. The sample includes around 64,000 clones, 4% to 4.5% of them seen just once. Thyroid surgery was performed in patients who had received no treatment beforehand. The germline gives CDR1 MNHEY, CDR2 SVGEGT. J lost 6 bases, V lost 6 bases, and 3 bases had no gene match. The CDR3 extends over 15 amino acids. In this sample, this clone turned up a few times.

The source is a female donor with papillary thyroid cancer or a benign thyroid nodule (not recorded which). Some clones in this sample may be carry-over from other donors' samples. The sample was blood. The V call is TRBV6-2 or TRBV6-3, the J call TRBJ2-1; 15 bases agree with TRBD2. In DNA, the CDR3 is TGTGCCAGCAGAGGACTAGCGGGGGGGGTCAATGAGCAGTTCTTC. Encoded protein: CASRGLAGGVNEQFF.